This T cell receptor (beta chain) was recorded in a study of T cell responses to AZD1222 COVID-19 vaccine. Study-wide findings and caveats: Mapped onto spike, vaccine-associated CD4 TCRs spanned it and were dominant at 160-218 and 743-854. Donors, mostly white British, included more females; clonal diversity was possibly underestimated. The study sampled repertoires only after the peak T cell response.

In the case of this clone: What it binds is unknown.

Assay used: immunoSEQ multiplex PCR; TCRdb lists only in-frame clones, some missing. The sample shows about 120,000 clones, roughly 91% of them seen only once. V lost 4 bases, J lost 3 bases, and 17 bases lay in between. Germline assignment: CDR1 SGHNT and CDR2 YYREEE (reference sequence). The CDR3 length is 15 residues. The chain joins TRBV5-4 to TRBJ2-7; tentatively, D is TRBD1 or TRBD2 (5 bases each). The sequencing used peripheral blood, collected 28 days after the second AZD1222 dose. The sequence was collected from an adult who received the AZD1222 COVID-19 vaccine. CDR3 nucleotides: TGTGCCAGCAGCACACGGGTGAGGGGTGGCTACGAGCAGTACTTC. As protein: CASSTRVRGGYEQYF. The variable domain in full, completed from reference TRBV5-4 and TRBJ2-7, reads ETGVTQSPTHLIKTRGQQVTLRCSSQSGHNTVSWYQQALGQGPQFIFQYYREEENGRGNFPPRFSGLQFPNYSSELNVNALELDDSALYLCASSTRVRGGYEQYFGPGTRLTVT.